Described below is a single T cell receptor (beta chain) sequence and its context. It has no known antigen specificity. One base away there is no much larger clone; base qualities are not given. The data were obtained in a study of identifying expanded T cells in peripheral blood (dated by TCRdb to about 2019). Regarding the research as a whole: Separate aliquots of the same genomic DNA pool were sequenced to produce technical replicates, and four replicates were compared in pairs.

For this chain, trimming is 0 bases at the V end and 6 bases at the J end, and the number of junction bases without a gene match is 4. Measured from the cysteine to the phenylalanine, the CDR3 is 14 residues long. Left in the record is the CDR3 DNA by itself, 42 bases read in frame from the first base. The germline V gene specifies SGHRS as CDR1 and YFSETQ as CDR2. The immunoSEQ Assay, which relies on bias-controlled multiplex PCR amplification of genomic DNA, was used to profile TCRbeta CDR3 regions. The authors' pipeline ran thus. The absolute abundance of each unique TCRbeta CDR3 region was quantified after sequences were collapsed and filtered. Differential abundance was tested with a binomial (Fisher-equivalent) model and with a beta-binomial model adding time-dependent variance fitted from healthy donors. Clones with fewer than 5 combined templates were excluded, and clones with Benjamini-Hochberg FDR below 0.01 were called differentially abundant. Using the form v = (b*log(k)+a)^2, the beta-binomial variance was modeled as a function of the total template count across the two samples. Held by TCRdb, this immuneACCESS table contains in-frame sequences only and omits some clones. Under half of the omission traces to an unresolved V gene where checked; the cause of the rest is unknown. Clone size and V and J calls were adopted from that table, with D and trimming inferred from the DNA. In all, the sample holds fewer than 55,000 clones, and 65% to 90% of those were seen once. The ten top clones hold around 15% of the sample.

No immune events, such as infections, were documented for the healthy donors during the collection period. Blood repertoires from healthy donors were used as a training cohort for calibrating time-dependent variance in a beta-binomial model of differential abundance of T-cell clones. The training cohort comprised about ten healthy donors, 3 female and 7 male. Donor ages ranged from about 29 to 70 years, with an average of about 41 years. Whole blood, obtained from a commercial supplier, was collected from each healthy donor at three time points spaced approximately 15 days apart. For immunosequencing, genomic DNA was extracted from whole blood that had not been sorted. On the study overall, not on this receptor specifically: The authors expected that biological variance in healthy repertoires might rise further over much longer intervals, such as months to years. The beta-binomial model significantly reduced the number of clones called differentially abundant and the false-positive rate across all healthy-donor time intervals. About 1.2 differentially abundant clones were flagged by the binomial model between technical replicates, whereas about 16 and 19 were flagged over roughly two weeks and four weeks, respectively. Variance in clone template counts between two-week samples significantly increased with total template count across all healthy donors.

Material for sequencing was blood. Rearrangement joined TRBV5-1 to TRBJ2-3; the central 7 bases match TRBD2. The sequence derives from a person aged 18 to 70 in good health. Read as DNA, the sequence is TGCGCCAGCAGCTTGGGCGGGGGTGAGGATACGCAGTATTTT. Its protein reads: CASSLGGGEDTQYF.